What follows is one TCR beta chain and its context. Its specific antigen is unknown. Base-call qualities are not available, and no considerably larger clone is one nucleotide away. This entry belongs to a study of T cell changes during pregnancy in multiple sclerosis (dated 2019 in TCRdb). For the wider study: In women with multiple sclerosis, the researchers looked at how the T cell repertoire shifted as pregnancy progressed.

From the cysteine through the phenylalanine, the CDR3 covers 13 amino acids. Left in the record is the CDR3 DNA by itself, 39 bases read in frame from the first base. CDR1 and CDR2 are drawn from the germline V gene: SGHVS, FNYEAQ. The trim is 5 bases for V and 8 bases for J, with a gap of 14 bases between the germline ends. The receptor library was made with the immunoSEQ multiplex PCR assay. Sourced from immuneACCESS, this table was stored by TCRdb with only in-frame sequences that have V and J called. A share of the clones is absent; for the studies checked, an unresolved V gene accounts for under half, and the remainder has no known explanation. This sample comprises about 73,000 clones, approximately 87% of them detected only once. The ten top clones hold 9% to 9.5% of the sample.

The TCR originated in a female donor in good health, enrolled as a control in a pregnancy study. The chain is assembled from TRBV7-6 and TRBJ2-3; too little of a D gene remains to name it. The sequences come from peripheral blood, collected after pregnancy. CDR3 sequence: CASSLSSSGTQYF. In nucleotides, the sequence is TGTGCCAGCAGCCTCTCTTCGTCAGGTACGCAGTATTTT.